Each of the 16 T cell receptor beta chains below was sequenced from the same sample in a study of response to subunit inactivated influenza vaccine. TCRdb analysed the RT-PCR reads with MiXCR anew, one entry per CDR3 protein. The sample yields 500,000 to 600,000 distinct CDR3 sequences, about 7.6% seen once. The sample here was PBMCs from blood, taken around 2 years after vaccination. These receptor sequences come from a man between 45 and 75 years old who received an inactivated influenza vaccine.

This clonotype was detected ten times or more. The CDR3 DNA follows: TGTGCCATCGGGGGGAAAGCGGGGGGTTCGAACACCGGGGAGCTGTTTTTT. This codes for CAIGGKAGGSNTGELFF. V usage is TRBV10-3 and J usage is TRBJ2-2; TRBD2 matches 9 bases. The CDR3 is 17 amino acids. Germline V lookup: CDR1 ENHRY, CDR2 SYGVKD. V was clipped by 8 bases and J by 0 bases; unmatched bases: 10.

The chain links TRBV29-1 to TRBJ2-2; 9 nucleotides align to TRBD1. CDR3 length: 16 residues. Trimming took 6 bases from V and 2 from J; bases not matched to a gene: 10. In germline, CDR1 is SQVTM, CDR2 ANQGSEA. The CDR3 DNA sequence: TGCAGCGTCCTGGGACAGGGAGCTTCTAACACCGGGGAGCTGTTTTTT. It yields the protein CSVLGQGASNTGELFF.

The CDR3 DNA reads TGTGCCAGCATGGACAGATCCTACGAGCAGTACTTC. This encodes CASMDRSYEQYF. This chain uses TRBV6-6 with TRBJ2-7, with a weak D call TRBD1 (6 bases). CDR1 MNHNY and CDR2 SVGAGI come from the germline V gene (reference sequence). The V end was cut by 7 bases, the J end by 1 base, with 8 bases between. The CDR3 is made up of 12 amino acids.

The J gene is TRBJ2-7, the V gene TRBV20-1, with D hard to call. V lost 3 bases and J 3 bases, leaving 12 bases between the germline ends. The length of the CDR3 is 13 residues. Germline values: CDR1 DFQATT, CDR2 SNEGSKA (reference sequence). In DNA, the CDR3 is TGCAGTGCTAGTGGCATGCCCGGCTACGAGCAGTACTTC. Its protein is CSASGMPGYEQYF.

This clonotype was picked up a small number of times. The J gene is TRBJ2-2, the V gene TRBV5-1; D gene ambiguous. The germline V gene encodes CDR1 SGHRS and CDR2 YFSETQ. The CDR3 sequence is 14 residues long. Deletions cut 8 bases from V and 2 bases from J, with 13 bases between. In nucleotides, the CDR3 is TGCGCCAGGTGCCCTAGGATAAACACCGGGGAGCTGTTTTTT. This encodes CARCPRINTGELFF.

The V gene is TRBV9, the J gene TRBJ1-3, with a possible D match to TRBD1 (6 bases). Germline values: CDR1 SGDLS, CDR2 YYNGEE. The CDR3 extends over 17 amino acids. V shed 0 bases and J shed 0 bases, with 13 bases lying between them. The CDR3: CASSVGIGGNSGNTIYF. Here the CDR3 DNA reads TGTGCCAGCAGCGTAGGAATAGGGGGTAACTCTGGAAACACCATATATTTT.

This clonotype was counted many times. This sequence joins TRBV7-6 and TRBJ2-1, with TRBD2 matching over 8 bases. Trimming at V came to 1 base and at J to 4 bases, leaving 9 bases not matched to a gene. CDR1 and CDR2 (germline): SGHVS, FNYEAQ. The length of the CDR3 is 17 residues. CDR3 loop: CASSLESTSGAYNEQFF. The CDR3 DNA follows: TGTGCCAGCAGCTTAGAATCAACTAGCGGAGCTTACAATGAGCAGTTCTTC.

The V call is TRBV5-4, the J call TRBJ2-2; D uncertain. V gave up 4 bases and J gave up 9 bases, with 19 bases separating them. There are 15 residues in the CDR3. Germline V CDR1 and CDR2: SGHNT, YYREEE (reference sequence). The CDR3 nucleotides read TGTGCCAGCAGCCCGGGCTCTAGAGTGGACCGGGAGCTGTTTTTT. The encoded protein is CASSPGSRVDRELFF. Full variable domain (outside the CDR3, taken from reference TRBV5-4 and TRBJ2-2): ETGVTQSPTHLIKTRGQQVTLRCSSQSGHNTVSWYQQALGQGPQFIFQYYREEENGRGNFPPRFSGLQFPNYSSELNVNALELDDSALYLCASSPGSRVDRELFFGEGSRLTVL.

This clonotype was detected only a few times. The chain uses TRBV24-1 and TRBJ2-1, with TRBD2 as a possible D gene (6 bases). Germline-derived CDR1 and CDR2 are KGHDR and SFDVKD. The CDR3 has 14 residues. Trimming cost V 5 bases and J 5 bases, with 12 bases left between them. The CDR3 reads CATSVASVDNEQFF. DNA for the CDR3: TGTGCCACCAGTGTGGCTAGCGTCGACAATGAGCAGTTCTTC.

The chain employs TRBV29-1 and TRBJ2-2; the match to TRBD1 covers 7 bases. J lost 0 bases, V lost 0 bases, and 7 bases had no gene match. Per germline, CDR1 SQVTM and CDR2 ANQGSEA. The CDR3 is 17 residues long. The CDR3 bases are TGCAGCGTTGAAGACTCCTGGACAGGAACGAACACCGGGGAGCTGTTTTTT. Its protein is CSVEDSWTGTNTGELFF.

The V call is TRBV12-3 or TRBV12-4, the J call TRBJ2-2; the D is unclear. The CDR3 is made up of 14 amino acids. V was clipped by 10 bases and J by 3 bases, with 15 bases between them. This chain's CDR3 is CAILLGFDTGELFF. As DNA, the CDR3 is TGTGCCATCCTCCTGGGATTCGACACCGGGGAGCTGTTTTTT.

This chain links TRBV5-1 with TRBJ1-6; D gene unclear. Trimming pared 0 bases from V and 5 bases from J, leaving 6 bases between. Germline CDR1 reads SGHRS; CDR2 reads YFSETQ. The CDR3 length is 14 residues. Here the CDR3 DNA reads TGCGCCAGCAGCTTGGACAGCAATAATTCACCCCTCCACTTT. Its protein product is CASSLDSNNSPLHF.

This clonotype was seen more than once but under ten times. V is TRBV5-6 and J is TRBJ2-3; 8 nucleotides match TRBD1. The V gene end was trimmed by 1 base and the J gene end by 0 bases; junction bases not matched to a gene: 4. Per the germline V gene, CDR1 is SGHDT and CDR2 is YYEEEE. This CDR3 spans 16 amino acids. The CDR3 DNA follows: TGTGCCAGCAGCTTGCCCGACAGGGGAAGCACAGATACGCAGTATTTT. This codes for CASSLPDRGSTDTQYF. Based on the CDR3 plus reference TRBV5-6 and TRBJ2-3, the full variable domain is DAGVTQSPTHLIKTRGQQVTLRCSPKSGHDTVSWYQQALGQGPQFIFQYYEEEERQRGNFPDRFSGHQFPNYSSELNVNALLLGDSALYLCASSLPDRGSTDTQYFGPGTRLTVL.

V and J are TRBV28 and TRBJ1-3; D may be TRBD1 (6 bases). Germline V gene lookup returns CDR1 MDHEN and CDR2 SYDVKM. V lost 3 bases and J lost 4, with 19 bases in between. CDR3 length: 17 amino acids. The CDR3 region is CASSFLVGGTGGNTIYF. The CDR3 DNA is TGTGCCAGCAGTTTTCTTGTCGGGGGCACGGGAGGAAACACCATATATTTT.

The rearrangement links TRBV6-5 to TRBJ2-6; D ambiguous. CDR1 and CDR2 from the germline V gene are MNHEY and SVGAGI. V lost 2 bases and J 0 bases, leaving 11 bases between the germline ends. The CDR3 consists of 17 residues. The CDR3 spells CASSYRAALSGANVLTF. CDR3 DNA sequence: TGTGCCAGCAGTTACCGGGCAGCCCTCTCTGGGGCCAACGTCCTGACTTTC.

V and J are TRBV6-5 and TRBJ1-6; TRBD1 matches at 9 bases. The J segment lost 10 bases and the V segment lost 2 bases, leaving 12 bases of the junction unmatched. In germline, CDR1 is MNHEY, CDR2 SVGAGI. The CDR3 contains 17 residues. DNA of the CDR3: TGTGCCAGCAGTTACGGAACAGGGGGCACTTCAGGGTCACCCCTCCACTTT. Translated, it gives CASSYGTGGTSGSPLHF.